This T cell receptor (beta chain) was observed in a study of CD8+ T cells in alopecia areata. cDNA reverse transcribed from extracted RNA served as the sequencing template. Clones were sequenced by immunoSEQ multiplex PCR, and TCRdb holds only the in-frame ones, with some missing. Among under 95,000 clones, about three quarters were seen once, and the ten largest hold 15% to 20%. Germline CDR1 reads MDHEN; CDR2 reads SYDVKM. The CDR3 has 14 amino acids. V lost 7 bases, J lost 0 bases, and 12 bases lay in between. This clone was seen more than once but under ten times. Described treatment: oral pan-JAK inhibitor, 5-10 mg twice daily. In alopecia areata patients, both lesional scalp punch biopsies and peripheral blood were collected.

The sequencing used CD8+ T cells sorted from blood, collected between weeks 43 and 45, from a patient treated with tofacitinib. This chain uses TRBV28 with TRBJ2-5, with a weak D call TRBD1 (6 bases). The TCR originated in a human donor with alopecia areata. As DNA, the CDR3 is TGTGCCAGCATTATGGGACACGACCAAGAGACCCAGTACTTC. It translates to CASIMGHDQETQYF.